Below, one TCR beta chain is given with its context. The antigen remains undetermined. Exclusion of a patient followed from autoimmune disease history or systemic immunosuppression. This sample was included in a study of OX40 agonist ivuxolimab in advanced cancers. The CDR3 runs 17 residues. Trimming removed 5 bases from V and 4 bases from J; junction bases left unmatched: 13. CDR1 is SNHLY and CDR2 is FYNNEI in the germline V gene. Overall study findings and caveats: The study found that CD8+ T cells averaged more expanded clones than CD4+. Nonresponders, in some cases, also had low normalized T-cell clonal expansion.

Only in-frame clones appear in the TCRdb table, and some are missing; sequencing was by immunoSEQ multiplex PCR. The data contain 25,000 to 35,000 clones, about nine tenths of them seen just once; the ten biggest clones take up more than 30%. The chain links TRBV2 to TRBJ2-2; 7 bases agree with TRBD2. The clonotype comes from an adult with an advanced solid tumor such as melanoma, head and neck, liver or kidney cancer. The sample was CD4+ or CD8+ T cells sorted from blood, taken in a trial of the OX40 agonist ivuxolimab. The CDR3 here is CASSKGRLAVPTGELFF. The CDR3, as DNA: TGTGCCAGCAGTAAGGGACGCCTAGCGGTGCCCACCGGGGAGCTGTTTTTT. Together with reference TRBV2 and TRBJ2-2, the CDR3 gives the full variable domain: EPEVTQTPSHQVTQMGQEVILRCVPISNHLYFYWYRQILGQKVEFLVSFYNNEISEKSEIFDDQFSVERPDGSNFTLKIRSTKLEDSAMYFCASSKGRLAVPTGELFFGEGSRLTVL.